The entry below describes one TCR beta chain. This entry belongs to a study of blood T cell repertoires in COVID-19. The assay was immunoSEQ multiplex PCR, and TCRdb's table has in-frame clones only and misses some. The sample shows 100,000 to 150,000 clones, more than 70% of them seen only once. This TCR was sampled from a human donor in a cohort sampled during active COVID-19. Sequenced: peripheral blood.

CDR3 nucleotides: TGCGCCAGCAGCCCCCGACTAGCGGGAGGGCGAGAGACCCAGTACTTC. This gives the protein CASSPRLAGGRETQYF. The V and J genes are TRBV4-1 and TRBJ2-5, with TRBD2 identical over 14 bases. The CDR3 is made up of 16 amino acids. Germline V gives CDR1 MGHRA, CDR2 YSYEKL. The V and J ends lost 4 bases and 4 bases, in that order; junction bases with no gene match: 5.